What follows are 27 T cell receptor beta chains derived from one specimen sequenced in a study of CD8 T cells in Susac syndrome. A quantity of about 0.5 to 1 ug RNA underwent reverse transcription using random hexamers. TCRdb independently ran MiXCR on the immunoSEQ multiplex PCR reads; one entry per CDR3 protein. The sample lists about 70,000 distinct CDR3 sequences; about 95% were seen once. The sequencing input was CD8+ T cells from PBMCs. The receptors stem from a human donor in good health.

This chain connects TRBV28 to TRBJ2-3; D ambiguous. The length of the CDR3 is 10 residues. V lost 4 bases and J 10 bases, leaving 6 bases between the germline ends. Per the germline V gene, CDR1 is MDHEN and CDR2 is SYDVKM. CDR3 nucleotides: TGTGCCAGCAGTTCATTTGCGCAGTATTTT. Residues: CASSSFAQYF.

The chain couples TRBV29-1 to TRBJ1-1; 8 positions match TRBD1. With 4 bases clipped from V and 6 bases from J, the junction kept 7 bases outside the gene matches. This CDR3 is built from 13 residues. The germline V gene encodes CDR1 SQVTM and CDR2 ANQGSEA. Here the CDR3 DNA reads TGCAGCGTTGTCGGACAGGGTATCGCTGAAGCTTTCTTT. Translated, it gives CSVVGQGIAEAFF.

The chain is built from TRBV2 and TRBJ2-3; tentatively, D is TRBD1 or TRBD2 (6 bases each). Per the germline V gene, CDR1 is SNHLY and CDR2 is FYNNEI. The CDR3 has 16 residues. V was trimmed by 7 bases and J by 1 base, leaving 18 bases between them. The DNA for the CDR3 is TGTGCCAGCAACCCCGGTCCGGGGGCCGGCACAGATACGCAGTATTTT. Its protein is CASNPGPGAGTDTQYF.

The CDR3 nucleotides are TGTGCCAGCAGCCGCCCATCGTGGGACACTGAAGCTTTCTTT. It is translated as CASSRPSWDTEAFF. The gene calls are TRBV14 and TRBJ1-1, with D hard to call. The CDR3 consists of 14 residues. V lost 4 bases and J 3 bases, leaving 12 bases between the germline ends. Germline lookup yields CDR1 SGHDN and CDR2 FVKESK.

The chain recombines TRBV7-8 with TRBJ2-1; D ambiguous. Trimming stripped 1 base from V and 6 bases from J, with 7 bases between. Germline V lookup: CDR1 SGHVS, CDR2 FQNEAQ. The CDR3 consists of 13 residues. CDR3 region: CASSLGNINEQFF. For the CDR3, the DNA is TGTGCCAGCAGCTTAGGAAACATCAATGAGCAGTTCTTC.

The CDR3 reads CASSHSVVLPAGELFF. The CDR3 DNA reads as TGTGCCAGCAGCCATTCCGTAGTCCTCCCGGCCGGGGAGCTGTTTTTT. The V gene is TRBV3-1, the J gene TRBJ2-2; D is ambiguous. The germline V gene has CDR1 LGHDT and CDR2 YNNKEL (reference sequence). Trimming pared 3 bases from V and 6 bases from J, leaving 17 bases between. CDR3 length: 16 amino acids.

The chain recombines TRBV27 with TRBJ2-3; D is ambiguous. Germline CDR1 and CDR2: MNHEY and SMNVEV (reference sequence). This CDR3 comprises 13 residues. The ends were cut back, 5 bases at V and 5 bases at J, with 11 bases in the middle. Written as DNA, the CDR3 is TGTGCCAGCAGTATCCGCACTTTAGATACGCAGTATTTT. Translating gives CASSIRTLDTQYF.

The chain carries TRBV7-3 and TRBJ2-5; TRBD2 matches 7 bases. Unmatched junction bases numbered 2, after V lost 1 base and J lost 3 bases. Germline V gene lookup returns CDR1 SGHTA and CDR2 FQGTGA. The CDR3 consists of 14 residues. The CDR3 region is CASSLSGGEETQYF. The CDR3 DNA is TGTGCCAGCAGCTTAAGTGGGGGGGAAGAGACCCAGTACTTC.

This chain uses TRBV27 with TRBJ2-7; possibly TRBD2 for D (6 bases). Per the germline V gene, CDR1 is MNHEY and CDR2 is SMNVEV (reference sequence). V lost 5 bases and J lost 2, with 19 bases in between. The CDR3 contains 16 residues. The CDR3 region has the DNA TGTGCCAGCAGTCCGCACCCGGGAGAGGGTACCTACGAGCAGTACTTC. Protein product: CASSPHPGEGTYEQYF.

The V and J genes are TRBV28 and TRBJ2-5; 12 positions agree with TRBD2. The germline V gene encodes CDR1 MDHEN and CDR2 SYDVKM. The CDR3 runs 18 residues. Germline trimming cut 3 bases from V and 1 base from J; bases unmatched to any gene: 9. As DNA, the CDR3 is TGTGCCAGCAGTTTCTCTCAGCCGGGACTAGCGGGCCAAGAGACCCAGTACTTC. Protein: CASSFSQPGLAGQETQYF.

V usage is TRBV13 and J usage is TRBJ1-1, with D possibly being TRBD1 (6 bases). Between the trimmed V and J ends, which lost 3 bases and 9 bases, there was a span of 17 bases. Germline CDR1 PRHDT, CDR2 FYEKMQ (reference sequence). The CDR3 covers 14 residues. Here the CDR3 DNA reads TGTGCCAGCAGCTTTCCCCTGACAGGCCCGCAAGCTTTCTTT. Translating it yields CASSFPLTGPQAFF.

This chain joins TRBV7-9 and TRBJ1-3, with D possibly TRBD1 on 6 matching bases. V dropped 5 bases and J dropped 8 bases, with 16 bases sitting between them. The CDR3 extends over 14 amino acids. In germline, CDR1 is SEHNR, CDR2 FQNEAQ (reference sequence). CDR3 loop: CASSRAQGGDTIYF. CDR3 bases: TGTGCCAGCAGCCGGGCACAGGGTGGGGACACCATATATTTT.

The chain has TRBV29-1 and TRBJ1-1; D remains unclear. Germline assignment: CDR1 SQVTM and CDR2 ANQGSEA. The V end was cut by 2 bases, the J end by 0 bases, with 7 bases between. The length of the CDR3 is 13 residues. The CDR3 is CSVERPLNTEAFF. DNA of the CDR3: TGCAGCGTTGAAAGACCTCTGAACACTGAAGCTTTCTTT.

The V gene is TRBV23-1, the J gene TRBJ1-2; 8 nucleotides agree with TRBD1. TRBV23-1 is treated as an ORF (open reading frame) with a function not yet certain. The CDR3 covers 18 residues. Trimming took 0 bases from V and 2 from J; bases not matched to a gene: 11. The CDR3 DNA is TGCGCCAGCAGTCAATCCATAACAGGGGGTCTTCCAAACTATGGCTACACCTTC. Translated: CASSQSITGGLPNYGYTF.

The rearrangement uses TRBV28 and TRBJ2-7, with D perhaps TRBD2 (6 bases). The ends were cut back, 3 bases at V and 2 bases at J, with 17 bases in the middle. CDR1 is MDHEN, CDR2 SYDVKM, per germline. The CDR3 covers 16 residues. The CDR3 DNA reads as TGTGCCAGCAGTTTCTTTAGGAGGGCGTTCACCTACGAGCAGTACTTC. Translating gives CASSFFRRAFTYEQYF.

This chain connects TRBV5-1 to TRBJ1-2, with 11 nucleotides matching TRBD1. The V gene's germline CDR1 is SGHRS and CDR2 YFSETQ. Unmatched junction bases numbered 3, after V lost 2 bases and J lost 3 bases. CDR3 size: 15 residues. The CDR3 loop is CASSFRTGGDYGYTF. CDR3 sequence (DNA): TGCGCCAGCAGCTTCCGGACAGGGGGCGACTATGGCTACACCTTC. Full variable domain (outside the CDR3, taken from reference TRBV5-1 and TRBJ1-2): KAGVTQTPRYLIKTRGQQVTLSCSPISGHRSVSWYQQTPGQGLQFLFEYFSETQRNKGNFPGRFSGRQFSNSRSEMNVSTLELGDSALYLCASSFRTGGDYGYTFGSGTRLTVV.

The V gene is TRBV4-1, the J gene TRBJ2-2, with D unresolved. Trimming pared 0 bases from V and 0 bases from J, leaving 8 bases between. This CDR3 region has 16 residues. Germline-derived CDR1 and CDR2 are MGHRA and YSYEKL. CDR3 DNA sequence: TGCGCCAGCAGCCAAGACATCCGCGCGAACACCGGGGAGCTGTTTTTT. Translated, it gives CASSQDIRANTGELFF.

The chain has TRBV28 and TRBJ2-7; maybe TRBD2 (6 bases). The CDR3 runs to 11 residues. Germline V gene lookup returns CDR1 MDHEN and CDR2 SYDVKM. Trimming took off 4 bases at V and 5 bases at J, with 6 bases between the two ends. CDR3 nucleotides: TGTGCCAGCAGTTGGGGGGACGAGCAGTACGTC. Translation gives CASSWGDEQYV.

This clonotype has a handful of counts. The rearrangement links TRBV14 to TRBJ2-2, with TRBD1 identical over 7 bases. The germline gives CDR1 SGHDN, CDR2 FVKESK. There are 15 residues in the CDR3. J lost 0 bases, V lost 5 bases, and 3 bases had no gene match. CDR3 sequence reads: CASSSGTANTGELFF. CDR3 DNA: TGTGCCAGCAGCTCCGGGACAGCGAACACCGGGGAGCTGTTTTTT.

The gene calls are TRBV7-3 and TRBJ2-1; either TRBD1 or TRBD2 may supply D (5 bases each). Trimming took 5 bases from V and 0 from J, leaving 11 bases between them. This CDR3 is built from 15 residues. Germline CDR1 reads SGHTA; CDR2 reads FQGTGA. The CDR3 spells CASSINGGSYNEQFF. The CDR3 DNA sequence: TGTGCCAGCAGCATTAATGGGGGCTCCTACAATGAGCAGTTCTTC.

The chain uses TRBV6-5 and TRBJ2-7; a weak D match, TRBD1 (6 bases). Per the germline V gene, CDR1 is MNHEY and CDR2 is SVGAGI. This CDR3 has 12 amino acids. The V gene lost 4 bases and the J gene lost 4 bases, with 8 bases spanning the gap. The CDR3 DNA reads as TGTGCCAGCAGTTTACAGGGTTACGAGCAGTACTTC. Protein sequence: CASSLQGYEQYF.

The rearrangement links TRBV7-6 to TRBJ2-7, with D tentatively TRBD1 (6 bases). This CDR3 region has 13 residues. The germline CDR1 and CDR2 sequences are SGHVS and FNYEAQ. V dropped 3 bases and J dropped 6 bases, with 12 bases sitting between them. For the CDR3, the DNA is TGTGCCAGCAGCTTGGCAGGGGCCAGCGAGCAGTACTTC. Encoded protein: CASSLAGASEQYF.

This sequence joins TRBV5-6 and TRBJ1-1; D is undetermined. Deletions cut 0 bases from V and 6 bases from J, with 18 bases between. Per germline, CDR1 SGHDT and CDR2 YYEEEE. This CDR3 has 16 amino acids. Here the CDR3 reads CASSLAAAGGLAEAFF. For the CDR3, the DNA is TGTGCCAGCAGCTTGGCCGCTGCGGGAGGTCTCGCTGAAGCTTTCTTT.

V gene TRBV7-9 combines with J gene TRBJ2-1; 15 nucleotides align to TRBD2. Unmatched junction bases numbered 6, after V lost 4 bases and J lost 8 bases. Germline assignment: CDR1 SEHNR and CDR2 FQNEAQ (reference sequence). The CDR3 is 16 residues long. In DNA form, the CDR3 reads TGTGCCAGCAGCTCACCGGGACTAGCGGGGGGCGATGAGCAGTTCTTC. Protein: CASSSPGLAGGDEQFF.

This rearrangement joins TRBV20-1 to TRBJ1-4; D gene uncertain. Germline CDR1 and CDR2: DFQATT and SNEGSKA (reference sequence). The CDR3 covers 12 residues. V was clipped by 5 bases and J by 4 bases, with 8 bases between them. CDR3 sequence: CSAFFDNEKLFF. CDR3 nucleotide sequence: TGCAGTGCTTTTTTTGATAATGAAAAACTGTTTTTT.

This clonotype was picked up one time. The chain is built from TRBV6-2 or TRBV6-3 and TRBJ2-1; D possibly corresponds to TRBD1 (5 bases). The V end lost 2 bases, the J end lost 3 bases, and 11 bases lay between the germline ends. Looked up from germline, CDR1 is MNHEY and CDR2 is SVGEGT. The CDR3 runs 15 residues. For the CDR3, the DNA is TGTGCCAGCAGTTACGAAGACAGATACTACAATGAGCAGTTCTTC. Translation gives CASSYEDRYYNEQFF.

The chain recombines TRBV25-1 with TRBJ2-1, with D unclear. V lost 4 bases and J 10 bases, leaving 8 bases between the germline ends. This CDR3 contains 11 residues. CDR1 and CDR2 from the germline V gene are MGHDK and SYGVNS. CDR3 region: CASSVSQEQFF. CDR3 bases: TGTGCCAGCAGTGTAAGTCAAGAGCAGTTCTTC.